The clone carrying this TCR beta chain was picked up a small number of times. Its specificity is not known. The V end lost 0 bases, the J end lost 1 base, and 6 bases lay between the germline ends. This CDR3 comprises 14 residues. CDR1 is SGHNT, CDR2 YYREEE, per germline (reference sequence). This sample is part of a study of beta chain features in type 1 diabetes. Overall study: Across every sample, 100 million to 130 million sorted cells were examined in total.

General study findings and limits: Compared with healthy donors, patients appeared to share more similar naive, central memory and regulatory TCRB repertoires. There were fewer insertions and more deletions at the VDJ junctions of type 1 diabetes patients. The study found moderately but significantly shorter TCRB CDR3s in all four CD4+ subsets of Type 1 diabetes patients.

All of the isolated RNA was reverse transcribed, so expressed TCRB transcripts were sequenced. Using immunoSEQ multiplex PCR, the repertoire was profiled, and TCRdb retains in-frame clones only, with some absent. The repertoire consists of 130,000 or so clones, with roughly 10% occurring once and the leading ten covering 0.65% to 0.75%. On average, the one heparinised blood draw given by each donor was approximately 120 mL. This TCR derives from a young man with type 1 diabetes. This chain links TRBV5-4 with TRBJ2-3, with D possibly matching TRBD1 (5 bases). The sequenced material came from central memory CD4+ T cells from blood. This CDR3 is CASSLETGTDTQYF. As DNA, the CDR3 is TGTGCCAGCAGCTTGGAGACAGGCACAGATACGCAGTATTTT.